This T cell receptor (beta chain) appears in the sequencing data of a study of CD8 T cells in ankylosing spondylitis. Ten or more counts support this clonotype. Its target is not known. Quantitative 5'-RACE with molecular barcodes was used to make the TCR beta libraries. TCRdb re-called the 5' RACE reads with MiXCR, one entry per CDR3 protein. The sample has about 260,000 distinct CDR3 sequences, more than 20% seen once; the top ten hold roughly 0.6%. Whole-study findings and limits: Clones linked to disease were reported to show significant enrichment in matched ankylosing spondylitis synovial fluid. Roughly eight highly homologous variants made up a TCR beta motif that seemed to typify ankylosing spondylitis blood.

Germline-derived CDR1 and CDR2 are DFQATT and SNEGSKA (reference sequence). V trimming: 2 bases; J trimming: 7 bases; junction bases outside the gene matches: 8. CDR3 size: 15 residues. The receptor was isolated from a male donor with ankylosing spondylitis or in good health (not recorded which). The rearrangement uses TRBV20-1 and TRBJ2-2, with 9 bases identical to TRBD1. Sequenced material: blood, either unsorted or a sorted T cell fraction (not recorded which). The CDR3 coding sequence is TGCAGTGCTAGAACCAGGGGACAGGGTAACGGGGAGCTGTTTTTT. It encodes CSARTRGQGNGELFF.